This T cell receptor beta chain came from a study of human T cells and chemical hapten exposure. Time point specified: patch test 2, 6 weeks after DPC sensitization. Treatment given: therapeutic diphenylcyclopropenone sensitization with weekly scalp DPC. This clonotype showed up just a few times. TCRdb passed the RACE reads through MiXCR, listing each CDR3 protein once. The repertoire holds approximately 68,000 distinct CDR3 sequences, about 8% seen once, with roughly 3% in the top ten. CDR1 and CDR2 from the germline V gene are WNHNN and SYGVQD (reference sequence). V lost 0 bases, J lost 4 bases, and 11 bases lay in between. CDR3 length: 15 residues.

The sequence came from a woman between 50 and 59 years old with alopecia areata. Some clones in this sample may be carry-over from other donors' samples. V and J are TRBV10-1 and TRBJ2-3, with D possibly being TRBD2 (6 bases). Sequences were derived from whole blood, sampled in connection with sensitization to the hapten diphenylcyclopropenone (DPC). The CDR3 nucleotides read TGCGCCAGCAGTGAGTCGTTGCGGGGATCAGATACGCAGTATTTT. Translating gives CASSESLRGSDTQYF.